This T cell receptor (beta chain) originates from a study of long-term antiretroviral therapy in people with HIV. General study results and limits: Controls had broader CDR3 length ranges than HIV repertoires did.

Comments on this clone: Its antigen is not known.

A v3.0 immunoSEQ assay was performed at survey level. Produced via immunoSEQ multiplex PCR; TCRdb's table is partial and in-frame only. The sample shows about 16,000 clones, approximately 86% of them seen only once. The V and J ends lost 3 bases and 1 base respectively, with 10 bases between them. This CDR3 is built from 15 residues. Germline CDR1 is KGHSH and CDR2 is LQKENI. Sample: unsorted PBMCs, taken approximately 2.3 years before starting antiretroviral therapy. The gene calls are TRBV18 and TRBJ2-4; D may be TRBD1 (6 bases). This sequence originates from a woman in her thirties with HIV. The CDR3 sequence: CASSPRGKAKNIQYF. In DNA, the CDR3 is TGTGCCAGCTCACCGAGGGGGAAGGCCAAAAACATTCAGTACTTC. The whole variable domain, filled in from reference TRBV18 and TRBJ2-4, reads NAGVMQNPRHLVRRRGQEARLRCSPMKGHSHVYWYRQLPEEGLKFMVYLQKENIIDESGMPKERFSAEFPKEGPSILRIQQVVRGDSAAYFCASSPRGKAKNIQYFGAGTRLSVL.